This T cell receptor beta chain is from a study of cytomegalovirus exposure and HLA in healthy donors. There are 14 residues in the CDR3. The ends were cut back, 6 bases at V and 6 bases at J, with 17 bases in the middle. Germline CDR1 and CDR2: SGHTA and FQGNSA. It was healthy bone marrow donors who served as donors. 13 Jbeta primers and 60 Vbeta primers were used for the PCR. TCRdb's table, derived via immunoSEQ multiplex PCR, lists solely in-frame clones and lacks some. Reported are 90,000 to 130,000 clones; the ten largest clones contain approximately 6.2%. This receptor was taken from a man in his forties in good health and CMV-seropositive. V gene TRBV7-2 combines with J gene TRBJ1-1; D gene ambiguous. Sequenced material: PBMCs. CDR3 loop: CASSSHMERAEAFF. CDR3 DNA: TGTGCCAGCAGTAGTCATATGGAACGGGCTGAAGCTTTCTTT.